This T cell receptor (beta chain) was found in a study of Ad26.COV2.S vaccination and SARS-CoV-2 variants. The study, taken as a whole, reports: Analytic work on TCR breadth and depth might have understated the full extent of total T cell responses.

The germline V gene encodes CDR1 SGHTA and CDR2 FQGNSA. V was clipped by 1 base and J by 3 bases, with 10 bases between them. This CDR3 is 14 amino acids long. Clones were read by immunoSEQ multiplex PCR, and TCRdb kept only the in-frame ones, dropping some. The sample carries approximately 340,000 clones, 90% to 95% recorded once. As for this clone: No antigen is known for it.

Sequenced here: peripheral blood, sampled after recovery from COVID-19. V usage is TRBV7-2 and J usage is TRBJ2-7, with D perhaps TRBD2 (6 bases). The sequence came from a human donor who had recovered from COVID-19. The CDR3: CASSLEPGVYEQYF. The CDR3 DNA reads TGTGCCAGCAGCTTAGAACCGGGGGTCTACGAGCAGTACTTC.